This is a list of T cell receptor beta chains from one sample in a study of graft-versus-host responses after intestinal transplantation. Profiled with immunoSEQ multiplex PCR; TCRdb holds only in-frame clones, not every one. The sample contains 23,000 or so clones, approximately 95% of which appear only once. The sample in question was PBMCs, obtained 18 days after transplant. Receptors were obtained from a human patient who received an intestinal transplant, so some T cells may come from the graft donor. Both conserved end residues are part of each CDR3. The D gene is left open where the match is weak. Only part of the rows carry a size: once, few, many, or a class if the clone is expanded.

cdr3_nt cdr3_aa v_call clone_size d_call j_call
TGTGCCAGCAGCAATTCACACGCAAGCCCATTTAGCAATCAGCCCCAGCATTTT CASSNSHASPFSNQPQHF TRBV7-8 once - TRBJ1-5
TGTGCCAGCCGCCGGTCCGAGAACACTGAAGCTTTCTTT CASRRSENTEAFF TRBV9 - - TRBJ1-1
TGTGCCAGCAGTTACCGGACCTGGGACAGGGGAAGTGGCTACACCTTC CASSYRTWDRGSGYTF TRBV6-5 - TRBD1 TRBJ1-2
TGTGCCAGCAGCAAGGGGGATAGGGGGCTCCAAGAGACCCAGTACTTC CASSKGDRGLQETQYF TRBV21-1 once - TRBJ2-5
TGTGCCAGCAGTGATGACAGGGGCTCTGGAAACACCATATATTTT CASSDDRGSGNTIYF TRBV2 - TRBD1 TRBJ1-3
TGTGCCAGCAGTGATTCCCTCGGGACTAGCGGGGGTTTCTACGAGCAGTACTTC CASSDSLGTSGGFYEQYF TRBV6-4 - TRBD2 TRBJ2-7
TGTGCCAGCAGTGAGCTCACTAGAGGCGAGCAGTACTTC CASSELTRGEQYF TRBV2 - - TRBJ2-7
TGCGCCAGCACCGGACAGGGAGGGGAGCAGTACTTC CASTGQGGEQYF TRBV10-1 few - TRBJ2-7
TGCGCCAGCAGCTTGGAGGGACGGTCTAATTCACCCCTCCACTTT CASSLEGRSNSPLHF TRBV5-1 - - TRBJ1-6
TGTGCCAGCAGTGAAGAGGGGGCCGTCTATGGCTACACCTTC CASSEEGAVYGYTF TRBV6-1 - TRBD1 TRBJ1-2
TGTGCCAGCCATCTGGGAGAGGGGGCCGGTGAAGCTTTCTTT CASHLGEGAGEAFF TRBV2 - TRBD1 TRBJ1-1
TGTGCCAGCAGCTTATCCGCGCAAAACACTGAAGCTTTCTTT CASSLSAQNTEAFF TRBV7-2 - - TRBJ1-1
TGTGCCAGCAGAGCCGTAGACAGGGGGTACGAGCAGTACTTC CASRAVDRGYEQYF TRBV2 - TRBD1 TRBJ2-7
TGTGCCAGCAGCCCCGGACAGGGGACGCAGATGAACACTGAAGCTTTCTTT CASSPGQGTQMNTEAFF TRBV11-2 - TRBD1 TRBJ1-1
TGTGCCAGCAGCGTAGGACAGGGATACTCCTACGAGCAGTACTTC CASSVGQGYSYEQYF TRBV9 - TRBD1 TRBJ2-7
TGCGCCAGCCAGCGGGGGGCTAGCACAGATACGCAGTATTTT CASQRGASTDTQYF TRBV10-1 - TRBD2 TRBJ2-3
TGCGCCAGCCGGGACAGGGCCTACGAGCAGTACTTC CASRDRAYEQYF TRBV10-2 - TRBD1 TRBJ2-7
TGTGCCAGTAGTATAGAACTAAGGACAGGGGAGACCCAGTACTTC CASSIELRTGETQYF TRBV19 - TRBD1 TRBJ2-5